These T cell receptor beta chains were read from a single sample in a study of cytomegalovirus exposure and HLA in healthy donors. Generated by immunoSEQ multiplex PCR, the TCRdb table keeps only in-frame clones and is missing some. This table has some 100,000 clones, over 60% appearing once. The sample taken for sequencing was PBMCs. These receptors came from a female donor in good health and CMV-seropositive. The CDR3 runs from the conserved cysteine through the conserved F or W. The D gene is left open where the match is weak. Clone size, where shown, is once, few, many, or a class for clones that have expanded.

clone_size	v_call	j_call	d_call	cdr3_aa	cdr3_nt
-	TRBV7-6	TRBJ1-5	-	CASSLGTVPNQPQHF	TGTGCCAGCAGCTTAGGGACAGTGCCCAATCAGCCCCAGCATTTT
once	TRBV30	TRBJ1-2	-	CAWYSDGYTF	TGTGCCTGGTATTCTGATGGCTACACCTTC
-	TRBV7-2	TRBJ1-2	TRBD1	CASSQAGGTGYGYTF	TGTGCCAGCAGCCAGGCGGGCGGGACAGGCTATGGCTACACCTTC
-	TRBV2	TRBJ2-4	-	CASFGRGAKNSQYF	TGTGCCAGCTTCGGCAGGGGAGCCAAAAACAGTCAGTACTTC
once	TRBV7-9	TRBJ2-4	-	CASSLVSDIQYF	TGTGCCAGCAGCTTAGTGTCGGACATTCAGTACTTC
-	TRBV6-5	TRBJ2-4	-	CANSYSGANSQYF	TGTGCCAACAGTTACTCAGGGGCGAACAGTCAGTACTTC
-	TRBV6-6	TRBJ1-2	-	CASSYTRPGEGGYTF	TGTGCCAGCAGTTACACAAGGCCCGGCGAGGGCGGCTACACCTTC
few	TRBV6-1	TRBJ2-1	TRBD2	CASSESAPRERDNEQFF	TGTGCCAGCAGTGAATCGGCCCCGCGGGAGAGAGACAATGAGCAGTTCTTC
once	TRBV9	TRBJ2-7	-	CASSVAYWSPYEQYF	TGTGCCAGCAGCGTAGCTTACTGGAGCCCCTACGAGCAGTACTTC
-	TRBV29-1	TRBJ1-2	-	CSVESQADGYTF	TGCAGCGTTGAGTCCCAGGCCGATGGCTACACCTTC
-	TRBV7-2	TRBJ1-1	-	CASSPNRGGWRAFF	TGTGCCAGCAGCCCAAATCGGGGGGGCTGGCGAGCTTTCTTT
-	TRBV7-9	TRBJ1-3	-	CASSRTTASSGNTIYF	TGTGCCAGCAGCCGAACGACAGCGAGCTCTGGAAACACCATATATTTT
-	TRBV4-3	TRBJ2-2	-	CASSLAAGGTGELFF	TGCGCCAGCAGCTTAGCAGCCGGTGGCACCGGGGAGCTGTTTTTT
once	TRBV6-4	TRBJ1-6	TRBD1	CASSLGQGNSPLHF	TGTGCCAGCTCCCTGGGACAGGGGAATTCACCCCTCCACTTT
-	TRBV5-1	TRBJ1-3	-	CASSYWDFSGNTIYF	TGTGCCAGCAGTTATTGGGACTTCTCTGGAAACACCATATATTTT